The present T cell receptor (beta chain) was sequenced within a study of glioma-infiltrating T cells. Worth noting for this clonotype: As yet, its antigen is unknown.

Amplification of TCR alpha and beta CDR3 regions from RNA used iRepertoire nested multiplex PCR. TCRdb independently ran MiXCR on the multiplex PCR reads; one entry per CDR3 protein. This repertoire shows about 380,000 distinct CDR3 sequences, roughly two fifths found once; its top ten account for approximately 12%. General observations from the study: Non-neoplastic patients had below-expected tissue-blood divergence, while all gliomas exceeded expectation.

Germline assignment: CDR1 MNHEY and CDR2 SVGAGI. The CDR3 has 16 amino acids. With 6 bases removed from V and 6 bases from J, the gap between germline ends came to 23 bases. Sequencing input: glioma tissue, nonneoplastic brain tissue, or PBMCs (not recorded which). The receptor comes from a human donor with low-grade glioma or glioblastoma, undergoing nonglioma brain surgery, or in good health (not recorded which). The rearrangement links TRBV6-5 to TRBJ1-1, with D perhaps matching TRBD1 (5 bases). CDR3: CASSPSRRGLSAEAFF. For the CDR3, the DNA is TGTGCCAGCAGCCCCAGCAGGCGGGGCCTAAGTGCTGAAGCTTTCTTT.